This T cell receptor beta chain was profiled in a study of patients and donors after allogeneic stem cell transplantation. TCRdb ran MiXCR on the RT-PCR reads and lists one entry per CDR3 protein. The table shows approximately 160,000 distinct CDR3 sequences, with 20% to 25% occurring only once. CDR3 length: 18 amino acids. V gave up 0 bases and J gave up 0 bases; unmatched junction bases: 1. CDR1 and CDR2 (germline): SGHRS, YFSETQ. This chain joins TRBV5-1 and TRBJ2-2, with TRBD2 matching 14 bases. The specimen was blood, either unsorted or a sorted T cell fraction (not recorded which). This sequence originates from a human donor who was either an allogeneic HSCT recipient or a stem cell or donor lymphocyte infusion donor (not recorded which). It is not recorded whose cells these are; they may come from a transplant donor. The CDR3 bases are TGCGCCAGCAGCTTGGTGGGACTAGCGGGGGCGAACACCGGGGAGCTGTTTTTT. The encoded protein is CASSLVGLAGANTGELFF. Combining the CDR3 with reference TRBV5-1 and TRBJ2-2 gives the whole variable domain KAGVTQTPRYLIKTRGQQVTLSCSPISGHRSVSWYQQTPGQGLQFLFEYFSETQRNKGNFPGRFSGRQFSNSRSEMNVSTLELGDSALYLCASSLVGLAGANTGELFFGEGSRLTVL.